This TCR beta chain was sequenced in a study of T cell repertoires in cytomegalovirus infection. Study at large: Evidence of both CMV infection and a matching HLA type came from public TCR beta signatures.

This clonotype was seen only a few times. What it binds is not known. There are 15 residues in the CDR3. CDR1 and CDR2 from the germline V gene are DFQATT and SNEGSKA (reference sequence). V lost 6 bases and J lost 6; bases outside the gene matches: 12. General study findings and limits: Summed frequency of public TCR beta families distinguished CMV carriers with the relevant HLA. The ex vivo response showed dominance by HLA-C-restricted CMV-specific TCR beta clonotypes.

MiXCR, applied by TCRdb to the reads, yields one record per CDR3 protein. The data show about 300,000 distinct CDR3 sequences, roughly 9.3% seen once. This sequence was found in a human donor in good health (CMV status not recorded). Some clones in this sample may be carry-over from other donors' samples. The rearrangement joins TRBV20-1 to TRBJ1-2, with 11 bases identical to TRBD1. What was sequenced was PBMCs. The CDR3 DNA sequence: TGCAGTGCCAGCGACCCGGACAGGGGGCCGGATGGCTACACCTTC. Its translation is CSASDPDRGPDGYTF.